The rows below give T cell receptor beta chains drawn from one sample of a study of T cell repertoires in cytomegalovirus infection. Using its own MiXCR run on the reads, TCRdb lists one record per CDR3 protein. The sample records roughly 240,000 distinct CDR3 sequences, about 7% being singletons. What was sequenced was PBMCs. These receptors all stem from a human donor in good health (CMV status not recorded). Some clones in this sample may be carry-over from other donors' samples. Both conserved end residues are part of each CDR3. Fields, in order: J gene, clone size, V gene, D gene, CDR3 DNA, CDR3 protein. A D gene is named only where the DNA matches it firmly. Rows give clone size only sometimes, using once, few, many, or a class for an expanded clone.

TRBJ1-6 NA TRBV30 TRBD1 TGTGCCTGCAAACCCCCAGGGGGTCATTCACCCCTCCACTTT CACKPPGGHSPLHF
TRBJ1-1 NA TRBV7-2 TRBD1 TGTGCCAGCAGCTTAAGGGGGACAGGGGGGAACACTGAAGCTTCCTTT CASSLRGTGGNTEASF
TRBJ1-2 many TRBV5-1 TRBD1 TGCGCCAGCAGCACTGGGACAGCCCTTACTAACTATGGCTACACCTTC CASSTGTALTNYGYTF
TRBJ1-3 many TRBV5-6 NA TGTGCCAGCAGCTTGCCGCCCGGGCCCTCTGGAAACACCATATATTTT CASSLPPGPSGNTIYF
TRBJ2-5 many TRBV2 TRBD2 TGTGCCAGCAGGCGGGGGTTACAAGAGACCCAGTACTTC CASRRGLQETQYF
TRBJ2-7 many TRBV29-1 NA TGCAGCGTTGAAGATCCGGTATACGAGCAGTACTTC CSVEDPVYEQYF
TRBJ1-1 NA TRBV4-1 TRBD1 TGCGCCAGCAGCCAAGCTCGGACAGGGCTTAACACTGAAGCTTTCTTT CASSQARTGLNTEAFF
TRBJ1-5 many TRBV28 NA TGTGCCAGCAGCCTCCTCGGGGGTTTTCAGCCCCAGCATTTT CASSLLGGFQPQHF
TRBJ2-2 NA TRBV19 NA TGTGCCAGTAGTATCCTCAAGGACACCGGGGAGCTGTTTTTT CASSILKDTGELFF
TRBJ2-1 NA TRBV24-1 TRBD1 TGTGCCACCAGTGATGCTTCCGGACAGGGGGCGGGTGAGCAGTTCTTC CATSDASGQGAGEQFF
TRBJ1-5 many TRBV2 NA TGTGCCAGCACCGAGGGAGGGGCCAGTCAGCCCCAGCATTTT CASTEGGASQPQHF
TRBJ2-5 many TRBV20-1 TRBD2 TGCAGTGCTAGAGATGCGGCCAGGGAGGGAGAGACCCAGTACTTC CSARDAAREGETQYF
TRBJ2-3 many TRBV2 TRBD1 TGTGCCAGCAGTGAACTCCCCGGACAGGGATCCACAGATACGCAGTATTTT CASSELPGQGSTDTQYF
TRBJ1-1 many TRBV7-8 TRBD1 TGTGCCAGCAGCCTGCGGGACAGGATGAACACTGAAGCTTTCTTT CASSLRDRMNTEAFF
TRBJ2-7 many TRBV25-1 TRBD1 TGTGCCAGCCGATCAACGGGACAGGATTCGTCCTACGAGCAGTACTTC CASRSTGQDSSYEQYF
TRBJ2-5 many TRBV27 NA TGTGCCAGCAGTTATATGGAGACCCAGTACTTC CASSYMETQYF
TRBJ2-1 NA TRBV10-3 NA TGTGCCATCAGTGAGTCACCCAGCTCCTACAATGAGCAGTTCTTC CAISESPSSYNEQFF
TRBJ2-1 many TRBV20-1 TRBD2 TGCAGTGCTAGAGCGGCTAGCGGACCGAATGAGCAGTTCTTC CSARAASGPNEQFF
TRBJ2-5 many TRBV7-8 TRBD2 TGTGCCAGCAGCTTAGGGTCGGGACTAGTAAAAGAGACCCAGTACTTC CASSLGSGLVKETQYF
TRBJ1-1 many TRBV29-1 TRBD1 TGCAGCGTTGACGCAGGGGGGCCGAACACTGAAGCTTTCTTT CSVDAGGPNTEAFF
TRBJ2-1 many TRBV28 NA TGTGCCAGCAGACACGGGGCTTCCTACAATGAGCAGTTCTTC CASRHGASYNEQFF
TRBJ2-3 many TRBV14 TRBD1 TGTGCCAGCAGGGGACAGGGGGCGTTGGATACGCAGTATTTT CASRGQGALDTQYF
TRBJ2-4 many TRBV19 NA TGTGCCAGTAGTCCCCCAGGGCCCAAAAACATTCAGTACTTC CASSPPGPKNIQYF
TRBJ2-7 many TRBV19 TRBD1 TGTGCCAGTACCCGGACAGGCGGCACCTACGAGCAGTACTTC CASTRTGGTYEQYF
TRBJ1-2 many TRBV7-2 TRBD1 TGTGCCAGCAGCTCGACATACCCGGGGACAGCCTATGGCTACACCTTC CASSSTYPGTAYGYTF
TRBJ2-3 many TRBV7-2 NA TGTGCCACCAGCAGAAGGTCGGGCACAGATACGCAGTATTTT CATSRRSGTDTQYF
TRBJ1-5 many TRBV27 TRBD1 TGTGCCAGCAGTTTATTAGGGACAGGGAACCAGCCCCAGCATTTT CASSLLGTGNQPQHF
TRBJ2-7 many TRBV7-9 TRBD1 TGTGCCAGCAGCCATCGGGACAGGTCCTACGAGCAGTACTTC CASSHRDRSYEQYF
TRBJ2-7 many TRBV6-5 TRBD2 TGTGCCAGCAGTTCCCTGAGGGGCGGGGGATCCTACGAGCAGTACTTC CASSSLRGGGSYEQYF
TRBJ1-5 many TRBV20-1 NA TGCAGTGCCACCCCGGGCCTCAATCAGCCCCAGCATTTT CSATPGLNQPQHF
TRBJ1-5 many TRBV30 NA TGTGCCTGGGGACGGGACAAAAATCAGCCCCAGCATTTT CAWGRDKNQPQHF
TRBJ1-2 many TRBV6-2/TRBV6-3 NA TGTGCCAGCAGTTACTATGGACCTTCTTATGGCTACACCTTC CASSYYGPSYGYTF
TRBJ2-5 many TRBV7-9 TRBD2 TGTGCCAGCAGCCTTCCTAGCGGGGCCGATCAAGAGACCCAGTACTTC CASSLPSGADQETQYF
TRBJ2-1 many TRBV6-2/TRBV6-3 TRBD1 TGTGCCAGCAGCGACAGGGTTAGGGATGAGCAGTTCTTC CASSDRVRDEQFF
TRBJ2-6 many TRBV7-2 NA TGTGCCAGCAGCTTTCCGAGCTCTGGGGCCAACGTCCTGACTTTC CASSFPSSGANVLTF